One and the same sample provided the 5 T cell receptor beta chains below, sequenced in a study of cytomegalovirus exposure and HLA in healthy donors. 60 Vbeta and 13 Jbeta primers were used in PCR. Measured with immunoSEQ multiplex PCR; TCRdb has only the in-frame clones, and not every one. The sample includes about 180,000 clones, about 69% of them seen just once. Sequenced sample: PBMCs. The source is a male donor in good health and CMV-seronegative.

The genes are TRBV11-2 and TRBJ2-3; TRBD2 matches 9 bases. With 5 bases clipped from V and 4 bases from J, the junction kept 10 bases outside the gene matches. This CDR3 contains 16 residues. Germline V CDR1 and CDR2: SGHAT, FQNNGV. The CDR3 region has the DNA TGTGCCAGCAGCCCTGACGGCGGGGGGGCGGCAGATACGCAGTATTTT. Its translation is CASSPDGGGAADTQYF.

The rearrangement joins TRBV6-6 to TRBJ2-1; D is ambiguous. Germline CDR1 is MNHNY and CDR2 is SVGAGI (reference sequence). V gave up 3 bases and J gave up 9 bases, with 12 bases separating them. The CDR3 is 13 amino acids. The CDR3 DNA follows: TGTGCCAGCAGTTATGGGCCCGCCGGTGAGCAGTTCTTC. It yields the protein CASSYGPAGEQFF.

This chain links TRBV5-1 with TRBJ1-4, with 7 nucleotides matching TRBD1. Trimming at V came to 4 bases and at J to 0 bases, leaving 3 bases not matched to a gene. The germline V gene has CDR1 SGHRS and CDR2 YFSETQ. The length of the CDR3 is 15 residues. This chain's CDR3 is CASSPGQSTNEKLFF. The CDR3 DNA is TGCGCCAGCAGCCCGGGACAGTCAACTAATGAAAAACTGTTTTTT. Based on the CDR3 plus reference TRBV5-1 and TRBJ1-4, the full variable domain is KAGVTQTPRYLIKTRGQQVTLSCSPISGHRSVSWYQQTPGQGLQFLFEYFSETQRNKGNFPGRFSGRQFSNSRSEMNVSTLELGDSALYLCASSPGQSTNEKLFFGSGTQLSVL.

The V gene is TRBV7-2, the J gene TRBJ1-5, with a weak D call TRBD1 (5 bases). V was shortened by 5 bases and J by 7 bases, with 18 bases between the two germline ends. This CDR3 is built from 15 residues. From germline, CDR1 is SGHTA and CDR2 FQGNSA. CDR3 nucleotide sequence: TGTGCCAGCAGCCCGCATCAGGGAGGGAAGCAGCCCCAGCATTTT. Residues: CASSPHQGGKQPQHF.

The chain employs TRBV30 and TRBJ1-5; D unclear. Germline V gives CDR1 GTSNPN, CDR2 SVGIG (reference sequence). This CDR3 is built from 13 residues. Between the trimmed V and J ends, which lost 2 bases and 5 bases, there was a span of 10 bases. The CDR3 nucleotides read TGTGCCTGGAGTCGGGAGGGAGATCAGCCCCAGCATTTT. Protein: CAWSREGDQPQHF. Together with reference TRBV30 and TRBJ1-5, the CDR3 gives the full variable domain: SQTIHQWPATLVQPVGSPLSLECTVEGTSNPNLYWYRQAAGRGLQLLFYSVGIGQISSEVPQNLSASRPQDRQFILSSKKLLLSDSGFYLCAWSREGDQPQHFGDGTRLSIL.